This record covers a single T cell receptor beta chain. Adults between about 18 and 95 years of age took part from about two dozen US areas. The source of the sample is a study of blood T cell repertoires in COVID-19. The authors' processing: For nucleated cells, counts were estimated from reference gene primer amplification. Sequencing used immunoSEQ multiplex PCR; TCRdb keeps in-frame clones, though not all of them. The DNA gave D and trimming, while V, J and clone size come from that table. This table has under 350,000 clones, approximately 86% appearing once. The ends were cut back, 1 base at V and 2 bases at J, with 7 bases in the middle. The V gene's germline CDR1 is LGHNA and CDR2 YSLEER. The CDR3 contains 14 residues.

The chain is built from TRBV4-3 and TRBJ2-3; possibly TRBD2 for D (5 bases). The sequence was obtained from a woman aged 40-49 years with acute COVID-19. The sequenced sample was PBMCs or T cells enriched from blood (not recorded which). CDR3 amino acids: CASSQGRATDTQYF. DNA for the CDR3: TGCGCCAGCAGCCAAGGGCGGGCCACAGATACGCAGTATTTT.